A single sample is the source of the 16 T cell receptor beta chains below, sequenced in a study of shared clonotypes between healthy human individuals. Here immunoSEQ multiplex PCR was the method, and the copy in TCRdb shows in-frame clones only, minus some. The sample lists 630,000 or so clones; 98% were seen once. In the naive CD8 group, cells lacked CD45RO and were positively selected for CCR7, so terminally differentiated effector memory CD45RA+ cells were left out. Sequencing used naive CD8+ T cells sorted from blood. These receptors all come from a man younger than 40 in good health.

The J gene is TRBJ1-5, the V gene TRBV19; D not certain. Germline V gives CDR1 LNHDA, CDR2 SQIVND (reference sequence). The CDR3 consists of 15 residues. The germline V and J ends were trimmed by 5 bases and 2 bases, with 13 bases remaining between them. The CDR3 DNA sequence: TGTGCCAGTAGTTATCTTCGGTTTGGCAATCAGCCCCAGCATTTT. It specifies CASSYLRFGNQPQHF.

For this clone: Other nucleotide sequences in the sample specify the same CDR3. The chain employs TRBV11-2 and TRBJ2-2; D ambiguous. Trimming cost V 4 bases and J 7 bases, with 4 bases left between them. The CDR3 has 11 residues. Germline CDR1 reads SGHAT; CDR2 reads FQNNGV. This CDR3 reads CASSSSGELFF. The CDR3 coding sequence is TGTGCCAGCAGCTCAAGCGGGGAGCTGTTTTTT.

CDR3 protein: CASSGGLSTDNEQFF. The CDR3 DNA reads as TGTGCCAGCAGTGGAGGACTAAGCACCGACAATGAGCAGTTCTTC. The gene calls are TRBV6-4 and TRBJ2-1, with D perhaps matching TRBD2 (6 bases). In germline, CDR1 is MRHNA, CDR2 SNTAGT. The CDR3 has 15 amino acids. V lost 4 bases, J lost 5 bases, and 15 bases lay in between.

This CDR3 is CASSFWTAYGYTF. CDR3 sequence (DNA): TGCGCCAGCAGCTTTTGGACAGCCTATGGCTACACCTTC. The rearrangement joins TRBV5-1 to TRBJ1-2, with D perhaps matching TRBD1 (6 bases). V gave up 2 bases and J gave up 4 bases, with 9 bases separating them. Germline V gives CDR1 SGHRS, CDR2 YFSETQ. The CDR3 is 13 amino acids.

This sequence joins TRBV27 and TRBJ2-1; maybe TRBD2 (6 bases). The V gene lost 2 bases and the J gene lost 14 bases, with 16 bases spanning the gap. CDR1 is MNHEY and CDR2 is SMNVEV in the germline V gene (reference sequence). This CDR3 comprises 13 residues. The CDR3 loop is CASSLMRWSSEFF. The DNA of the CDR3 is TGTGCCAGCAGTTTAATGCGGTGGTCTAGCGAGTTCTTC.

As DNA, the CDR3 is TGCGCCAGCAGCTTTTCGACTAACTACGAGCAGTACTTC. Encoded protein: CASSFSTNYEQYF. The chain uses TRBV5-1 and TRBJ2-7; a weak D match, TRBD2 (5 bases). Per germline, CDR1 SGHRS and CDR2 YFSETQ. CDR3 length: 13 residues. Deletions cut 2 bases from V and 3 bases from J, with 9 bases between.

Points on this clone: The same CDR3 is also encoded by other DNA sequences in this sample. The rearrangement links TRBV4-3 to TRBJ1-3; unclear D gene. V shed 0 bases and J shed 4 bases, with 7 bases lying between them. CDR1 is LGHNA, CDR2 YSLEER, per germline. The CDR3 runs to 14 residues. The CDR3 sequence is CASSQDTAGNTIYF. CDR3 bases: TGCGCCAGCAGCCAAGATACGGCCGGAAACACCATATATTTT.

The rearrangement links TRBV7-2 to TRBJ2-5; 7 bases match TRBD1. V gave up 4 bases and J gave up 3 bases; unmatched junction bases: 8. CDR3 size: 15 residues. Germline V gene lookup returns CDR1 SGHTA and CDR2 FQGNSA. The CDR3, as DNA: TGTGCCAGCAGCTCATCAACAGGGGTGGAAGAGACCCAGTACTTC. This gives the protein CASSSSTGVEETQYF.

This rearrangement joins TRBV11-2 to TRBJ1-2; the D gene is possibly TRBD1 (5 bases). Trimming shortened V by 3 bases and J by 4 bases, and 18 bases separated the two germline ends. The CDR3 has 16 residues. Germline V gene lookup returns CDR1 SGHAT and CDR2 FQNNGV. The CDR3 protein is CASSLRSAGTGYGYTF. DNA of the CDR3: TGTGCCAGCAGCTTGCGCTCCGCGGGGACGGGCTATGGCTACACCTTC. Combining the CDR3 with reference TRBV11-2 and TRBJ1-2 gives the whole variable domain EAGVAQSPRYKIIEKRQSVAFWCNPISGHATLYWYQQILGQGPKLLIQFQNNGVVDDSQLPKDRFSAERLKGVDSTLKIQPAKLEDSAVYLCASSLRSAGTGYGYTFGSGTRLTVV.

The gene calls are TRBV7-6 and TRBJ2-2, with D tentatively TRBD1 or TRBD2 (5 bases each). The CDR3 totals 16 residues. The V end was cut by 3 bases, the J end by 2 bases, with 13 bases between. From germline, CDR1 is SGHVS and CDR2 FNYEAQ. In nucleotides, the CDR3 is TGTGCCAGCAGCTTGGGCCGGGACGGAAACACCGGGGAGCTGTTTTTT. It codes for CASSLGRDGNTGELFF.

The chain combines TRBV10-3 with TRBJ1-4, with a weak D call TRBD1 (5 bases). The CDR3 consists of 15 residues. Germline loops: CDR1 ENHRY, CDR2 SYGVKD. Between the trimmed V and J ends, which lost 0 bases and 1 base, there was a span of 6 bases. The CDR3 DNA is TGTGCCATCAGTGAGTCGGGGGGAACTAATGAAAAACTGTTTTTT. Protein: CAISESGGTNEKLFF.

The rearrangement joins TRBV5-1 to TRBJ2-3; 7 bases map to TRBD1. Germline values: CDR1 SGHRS, CDR2 YFSETQ. The CDR3 has 16 residues. J gave up 2 bases and V 3 bases, and 9 bases lay outside the gene matches. Written as DNA, the CDR3 is TGCGCCAGCAGCTCCTTCCGGACAGGAAACACAGATACGCAGTATTTT. This codes for CASSSFRTGNTDTQYF.

This clone was seen a single time. This chain joins TRBV15 and TRBJ2-1; 7 bases are a match to TRBD2. Germline V gives CDR1 LNHNV, CDR2 YYDKDF (reference sequence). V was clipped by 7 bases and J by 0 bases; unmatched bases: 12. The CDR3 extends over 17 amino acids. CDR3 in DNA: TGTGCCACCACCATTTCCGGGGAGGGCCACTCCTACAATGAGCAGTTCTTC. Protein sequence: CATTISGEGHSYNEQFF.

With respect to this clone: Within the sample, other DNA sequences also encode this same CDR3. The rearrangement uses TRBV7-9 and TRBJ2-1; TRBD2 might be the D (5 bases). This CDR3 has 11 amino acids. V lost 8 bases and J 7 bases, leaving 9 bases between the germline ends. CDR1 is SEHNR, CDR2 FQNEAQ, per germline (reference sequence). The CDR3 spells CASGSGNEQFF. As DNA, the CDR3 is TGTGCCAGCGGATCGGGGAATGAGCAGTTCTTC.

The rearrangement links TRBV2 to TRBJ2-7, with D hard to call. V lost 5 bases to trimming and J lost 0 bases, with 5 bases between them. The CDR3 is made up of 12 amino acids. The germline V gene has CDR1 SNHLY and CDR2 FYNNEI. Written as DNA, the CDR3 is TGTGCCAGCAGTCCCCGCTCCTACGAGCAGTACTTC. This sequence encodes CASSPRSYEQYF.

The chain recombines TRBV28 with TRBJ2-7; TRBD2 matches at 8 bases. V trimming: 6 bases; J trimming: 4 bases; junction bases outside the gene matches: 8. The CDR3 has 14 residues. Germline V gene sequence: CDR1 MDHEN, CDR2 SYDVKM. The CDR3 sequence is CASSPSGSGYEQYF. Here the CDR3 DNA reads TGTGCCAGCAGCCCCAGCGGGAGCGGGTACGAGCAGTACTTC.